A selection of T cell receptor beta chains follows, all from one sample in a study of OX40 agonist ivuxolimab in advanced cancers. The protocol was immunoSEQ multiplex PCR, while the TCRdb copy is restricted to in-frame clones and leaves out a portion. The table lists more than 65,000 clones, roughly 90% of them singletons. This sample comprised CD4+ or CD8+ T cells sorted from blood, obtained in a trial of the OX40 agonist ivuxolimab. These TCRs come from an adult with an advanced solid tumor such as melanoma, head and neck, liver or kidney cancer. The CDR3 runs from the conserved cysteine through the conserved F or W.

v_call cdr3_aa
TRBV5-1 CASSLVVRDTGELFF
TRBV7-8 CASSLAPPGATRSYNEQFF
TRBV7-6 CASSTRGGVDEKLFF
TRBV7-3 CASSLRTGVNNEQFF
TRBV27 CASSLWGTGSTDTQYF
TRBV9 CASSVEAVGNEQFF
TRBV28 CASSLDGGVYNEQFF
TRBV29-1 CSSEIGNTIYF
TRBV19 CASSISGRETQYF
TRBV6-1 CASRREGSGEQFF
TRBV28 CASRGGGPGQPQHF
TRBV9 CASSVDQETQYF
TRBV19 CASSPGASGRYTGELFF
TRBV19 CASIDRVGAKNIQYF